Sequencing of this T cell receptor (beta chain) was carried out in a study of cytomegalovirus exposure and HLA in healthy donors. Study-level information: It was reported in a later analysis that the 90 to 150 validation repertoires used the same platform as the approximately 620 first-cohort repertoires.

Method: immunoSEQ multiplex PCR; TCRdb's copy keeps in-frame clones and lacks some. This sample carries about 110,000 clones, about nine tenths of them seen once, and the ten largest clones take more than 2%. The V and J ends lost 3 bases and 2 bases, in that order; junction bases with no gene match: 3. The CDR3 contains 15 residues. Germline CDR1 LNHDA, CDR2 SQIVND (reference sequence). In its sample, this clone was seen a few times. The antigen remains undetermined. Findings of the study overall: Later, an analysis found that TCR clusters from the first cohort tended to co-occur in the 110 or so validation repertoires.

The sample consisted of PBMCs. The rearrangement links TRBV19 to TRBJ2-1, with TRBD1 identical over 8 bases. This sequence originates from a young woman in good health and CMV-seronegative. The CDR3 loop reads CASSIGQGTYNEQFF. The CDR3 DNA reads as TGTGCCAGTAGTATTGGACAGGGAACCTACAATGAGCAGTTCTTC.